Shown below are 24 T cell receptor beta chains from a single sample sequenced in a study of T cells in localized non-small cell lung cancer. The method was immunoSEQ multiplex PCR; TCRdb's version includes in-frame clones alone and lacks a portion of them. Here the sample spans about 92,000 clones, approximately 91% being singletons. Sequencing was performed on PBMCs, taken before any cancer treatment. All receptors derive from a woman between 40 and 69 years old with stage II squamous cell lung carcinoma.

This chain's CDR3 is CASRELYTQNTEAFF. DNA for the CDR3: TGTGCCAGCCGAGAGTTATATACACAGAACACTGAAGCTTTCTTT. The chain uses TRBV7-2 and TRBJ1-1; D is unresolved. From germline, CDR1 is SGHTA and CDR2 FQGNSA. The V gene lost 8 bases and the J gene lost 1 base, with 17 bases spanning the gap. The CDR3 is made up of 15 amino acids.

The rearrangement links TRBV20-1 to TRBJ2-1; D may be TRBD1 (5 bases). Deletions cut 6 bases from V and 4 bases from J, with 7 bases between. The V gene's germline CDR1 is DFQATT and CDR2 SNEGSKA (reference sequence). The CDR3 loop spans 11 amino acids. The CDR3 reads CSARQYNEQFF. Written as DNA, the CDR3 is TGCAGTGCCCGACAGTACAATGAGCAGTTCTTC.

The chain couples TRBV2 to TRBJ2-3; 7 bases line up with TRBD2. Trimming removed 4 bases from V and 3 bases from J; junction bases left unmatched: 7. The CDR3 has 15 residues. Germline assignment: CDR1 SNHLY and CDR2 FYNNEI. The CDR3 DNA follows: TGTGCCAGCAGTGTGGTATTAGCGGGTACAGATACGCAGTATTTT. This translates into CASSVVLAGTDTQYF.

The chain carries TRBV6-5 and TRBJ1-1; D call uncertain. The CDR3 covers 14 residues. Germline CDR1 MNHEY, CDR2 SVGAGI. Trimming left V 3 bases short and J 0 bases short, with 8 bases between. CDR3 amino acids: CASSYPGMNTEAFF. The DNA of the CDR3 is TGTGCCAGCAGTTATCCCGGGATGAACACTGAAGCTTTCTTT.

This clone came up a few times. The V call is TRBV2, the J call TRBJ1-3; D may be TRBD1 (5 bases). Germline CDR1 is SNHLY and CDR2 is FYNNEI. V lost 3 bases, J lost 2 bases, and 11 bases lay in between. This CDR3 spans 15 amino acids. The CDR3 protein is CASSDKGAAGNTIYF. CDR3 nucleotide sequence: TGTGCCAGCAGTGATAAAGGGGCTGCTGGAAACACCATATATTTT.

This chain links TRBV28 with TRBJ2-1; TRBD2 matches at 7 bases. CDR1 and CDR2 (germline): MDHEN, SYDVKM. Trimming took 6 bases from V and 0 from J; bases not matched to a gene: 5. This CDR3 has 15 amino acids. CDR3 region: CASRVGGSSYNEQFF. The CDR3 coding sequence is TGTGCCAGCAGGGTCGGGGGGAGCTCCTACAATGAGCAGTTCTTC.

The DNA of the CDR3 is TGTGCCTGGACCAAAACAGGGGAGGAAGGCTACACCTTC. Protein: CAWTKTGEEGYTF. The V and J genes are TRBV30 and TRBJ1-2; 7 bases are a match to TRBD1. The CDR3 covers 13 residues. V gave up 4 bases and J gave up 8 bases; unmatched junction bases: 10. CDR1 is GTSNPN and CDR2 is SVGIG in the germline V gene (reference sequence).

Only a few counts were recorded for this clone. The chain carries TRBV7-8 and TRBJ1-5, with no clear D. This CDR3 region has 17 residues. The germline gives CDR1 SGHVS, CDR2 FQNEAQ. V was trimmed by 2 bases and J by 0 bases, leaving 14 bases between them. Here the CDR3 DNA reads TGTGCCAGCAGCTTACTGTCAGCCCCATATAGCAATCAGCCCCAGCATTTT. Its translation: CASSLLSAPYSNQPQHF.

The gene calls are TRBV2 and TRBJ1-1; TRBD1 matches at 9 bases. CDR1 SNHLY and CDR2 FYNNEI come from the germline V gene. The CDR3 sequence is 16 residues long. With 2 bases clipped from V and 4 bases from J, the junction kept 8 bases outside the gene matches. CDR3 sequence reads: CASSEPTLTGGTEAFF. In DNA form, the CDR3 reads TGTGCCAGCAGTGAACCGACACTGACAGGGGGCACTGAAGCTTTCTTT. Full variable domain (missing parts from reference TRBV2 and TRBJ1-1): EPEVTQTPSHQVTQMGQEVILRCVPISNHLYFYWYRQILGQKVEFLVSFYNNEISEKSEIFDDQFSVERPDGSNFTLKIRSTKLEDSAMYFCASSEPTLTGGTEAFFGQGTRLTVV.

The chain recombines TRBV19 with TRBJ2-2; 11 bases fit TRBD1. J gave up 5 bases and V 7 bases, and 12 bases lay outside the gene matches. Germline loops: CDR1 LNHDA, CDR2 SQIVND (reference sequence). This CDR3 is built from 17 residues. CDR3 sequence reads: CASTFGQGARKTGELFF. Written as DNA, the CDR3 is TGTGCCAGTACCTTCGGACAGGGGGCGCGAAAGACCGGGGAGCTGTTTTTT. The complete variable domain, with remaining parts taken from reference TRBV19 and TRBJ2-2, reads DGGITQSPKYLFRKEGQNVTLSCEQNLNHDAMYWYRQDPGQGLRLIYYSQIVNDFQKGDIAEGYSVSREKKESFPLTVTSAQKNPTAFYLCASTFGQGARKTGELFFGEGSRLTVL.

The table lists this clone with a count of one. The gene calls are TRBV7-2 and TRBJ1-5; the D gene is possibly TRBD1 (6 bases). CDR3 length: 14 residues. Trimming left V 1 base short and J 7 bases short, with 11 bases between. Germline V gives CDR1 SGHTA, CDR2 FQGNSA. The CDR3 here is CASSLGGGGQPQHF. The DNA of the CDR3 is TGTGCCAGCAGCTTAGGGGGGGGCGGGCAGCCCCAGCATTTT.

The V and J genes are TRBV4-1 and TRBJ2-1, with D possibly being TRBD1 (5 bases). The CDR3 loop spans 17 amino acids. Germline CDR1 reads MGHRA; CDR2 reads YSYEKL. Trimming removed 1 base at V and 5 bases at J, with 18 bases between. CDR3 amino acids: CASSQVVGPVADNEQFF. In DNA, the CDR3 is TGCGCCAGCAGCCAAGTTGTGGGGCCGGTCGCGGACAATGAGCAGTTCTTC.

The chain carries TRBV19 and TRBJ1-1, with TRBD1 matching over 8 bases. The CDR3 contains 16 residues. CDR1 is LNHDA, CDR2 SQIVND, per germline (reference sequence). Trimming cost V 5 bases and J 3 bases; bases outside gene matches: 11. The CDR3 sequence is CASSPGQGRFDTEAFF. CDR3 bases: TGTGCCAGTAGTCCCGGACAGGGTCGATTTGACACTGAAGCTTTCTTT.

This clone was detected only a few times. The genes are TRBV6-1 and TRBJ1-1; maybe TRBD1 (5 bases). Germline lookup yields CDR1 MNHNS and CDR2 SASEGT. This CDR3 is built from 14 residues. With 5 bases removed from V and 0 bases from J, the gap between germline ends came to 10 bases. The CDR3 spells CASSPGILNTEAFF. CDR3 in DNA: TGTGCCAGCAGTCCAGGGATTTTGAACACTGAAGCTTTCTTT.

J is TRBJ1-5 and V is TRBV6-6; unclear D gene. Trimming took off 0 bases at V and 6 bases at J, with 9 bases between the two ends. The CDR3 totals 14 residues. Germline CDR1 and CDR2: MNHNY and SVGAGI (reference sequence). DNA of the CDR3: TGTGCCAGCAGTTACTCGGCCGTTCCTCAGCCCCAGCATTTT. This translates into CASSYSAVPQPQHF.

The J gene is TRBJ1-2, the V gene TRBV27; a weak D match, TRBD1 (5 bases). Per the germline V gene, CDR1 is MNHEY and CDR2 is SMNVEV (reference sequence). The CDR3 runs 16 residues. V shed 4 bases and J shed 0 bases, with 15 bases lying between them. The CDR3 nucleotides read TGTGCCAGCAGTTCAACGGACAAGATATCTAACTATGGCTACACCTTC. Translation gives CASSSTDKISNYGYTF.

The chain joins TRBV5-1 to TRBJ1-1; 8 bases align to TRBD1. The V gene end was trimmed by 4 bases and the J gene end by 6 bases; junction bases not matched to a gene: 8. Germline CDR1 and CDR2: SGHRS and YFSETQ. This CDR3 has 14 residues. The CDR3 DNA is TGCGCCAGCAGCCTGAAAGGACAGGGCGCTGAAGCTTTCTTT. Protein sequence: CASSLKGQGAEAFF.

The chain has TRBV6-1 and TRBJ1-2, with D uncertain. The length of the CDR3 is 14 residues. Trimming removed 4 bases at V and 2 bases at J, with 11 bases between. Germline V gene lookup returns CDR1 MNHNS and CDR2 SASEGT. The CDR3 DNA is TGTGCCAGCAGTGTTGCCCCTTCAAACTATGGCTACACCTTC. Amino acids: CASSVAPSNYGYTF.

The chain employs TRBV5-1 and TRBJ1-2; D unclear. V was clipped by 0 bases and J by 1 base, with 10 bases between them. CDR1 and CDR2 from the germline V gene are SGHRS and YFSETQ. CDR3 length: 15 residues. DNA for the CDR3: TGCGCCAGCAGCTTGGATGGAGGGAGTAACTATGGCTACACCTTC. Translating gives CASSLDGGSNYGYTF.

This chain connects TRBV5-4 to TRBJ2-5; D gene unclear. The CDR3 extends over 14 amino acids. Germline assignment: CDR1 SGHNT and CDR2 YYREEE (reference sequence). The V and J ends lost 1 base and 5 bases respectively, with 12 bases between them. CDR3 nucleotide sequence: TGTGCCAGCAGCTTGTCGGGTATTGACGAGACCCAGTACTTC. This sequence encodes CASSLSGIDETQYF.

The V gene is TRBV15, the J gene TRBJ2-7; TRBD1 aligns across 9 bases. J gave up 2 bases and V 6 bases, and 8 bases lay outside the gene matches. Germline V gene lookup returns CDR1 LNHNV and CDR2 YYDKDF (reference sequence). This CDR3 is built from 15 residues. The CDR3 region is CATSPAGTGTYEQYF. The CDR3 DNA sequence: TGTGCCACCAGTCCCGCGGGGACAGGGACCTACGAGCAGTACTTC.

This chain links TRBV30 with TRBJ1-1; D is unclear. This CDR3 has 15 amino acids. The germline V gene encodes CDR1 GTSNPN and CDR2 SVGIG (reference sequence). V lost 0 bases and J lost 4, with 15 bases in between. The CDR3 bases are TGTGCCTGGAGTGTACGCTCTGGATGGGGCACTGAAGCTTTCTTT. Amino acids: CAWSVRSGWGTEAFF.

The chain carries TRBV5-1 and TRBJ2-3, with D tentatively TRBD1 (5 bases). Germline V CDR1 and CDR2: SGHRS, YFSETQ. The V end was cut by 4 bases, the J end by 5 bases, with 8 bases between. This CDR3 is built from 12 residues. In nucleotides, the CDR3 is TGCGCCAGCAGCCACGACAGAGATACGCAGTATTTT. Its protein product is CASSHDRDTQYF.

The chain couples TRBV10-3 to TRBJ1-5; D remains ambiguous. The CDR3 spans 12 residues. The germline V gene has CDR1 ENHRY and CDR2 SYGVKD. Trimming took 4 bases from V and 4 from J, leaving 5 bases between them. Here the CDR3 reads CAISVGNQPQHF. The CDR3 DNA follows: TGTGCCATCAGTGTGGGGAATCAGCCCCAGCATTTT.